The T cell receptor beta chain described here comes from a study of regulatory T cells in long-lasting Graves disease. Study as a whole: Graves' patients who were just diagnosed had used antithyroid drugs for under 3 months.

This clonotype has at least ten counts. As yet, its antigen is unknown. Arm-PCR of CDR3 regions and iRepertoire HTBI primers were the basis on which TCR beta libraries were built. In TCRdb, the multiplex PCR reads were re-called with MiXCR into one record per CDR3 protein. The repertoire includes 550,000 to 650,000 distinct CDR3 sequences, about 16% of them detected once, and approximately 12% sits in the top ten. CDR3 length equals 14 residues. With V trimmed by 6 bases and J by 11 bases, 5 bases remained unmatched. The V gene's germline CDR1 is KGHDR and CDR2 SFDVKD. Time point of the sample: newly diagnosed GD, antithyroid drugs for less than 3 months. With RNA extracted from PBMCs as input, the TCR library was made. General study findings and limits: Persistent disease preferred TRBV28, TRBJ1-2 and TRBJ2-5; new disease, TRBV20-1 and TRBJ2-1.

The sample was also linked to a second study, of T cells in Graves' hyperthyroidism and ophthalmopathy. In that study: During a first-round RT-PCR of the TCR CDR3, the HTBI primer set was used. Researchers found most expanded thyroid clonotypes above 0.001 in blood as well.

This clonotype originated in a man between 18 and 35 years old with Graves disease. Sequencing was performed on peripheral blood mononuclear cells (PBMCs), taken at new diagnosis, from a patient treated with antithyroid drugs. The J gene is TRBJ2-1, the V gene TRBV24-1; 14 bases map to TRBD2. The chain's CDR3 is CATSQGLAGAKQFF. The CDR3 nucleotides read TGTGCCACCAGTCAGGGACTAGCGGGAGCAAAGCAGTTCTTC.